The rows below give T cell receptor beta chains drawn from one sample of a study of cytomegalovirus exposure and HLA in healthy donors. Sequencing was performed with immunoSEQ multiplex PCR; in TCRdb, only in-frame clones are kept and a portion is missing. Of fewer than 90,000 clones in the sample, 90% to 95% were seen once. Sequences were obtained from PBMCs. These receptors all come from a woman younger than 30 in good health and CMV-seronegative. CDR3s include the opening cysteine and the closing phenylalanine or tryptophan. A D gene is named only where the DNA matches it firmly. Some rows have no size entry. The others give once, few or many, or a class for an expanded clone.

DNA: TGTGCCAGCAGCATGCAGGGGGCCGGCAATCAGCCCCAGCATTTT; CDR3: CASSMQGAGNQPQHF; size: -; V: TRBV7-8; D: TRBD1; J: TRBJ1-5; length: 15
DNA: TGTGCCACCAGCAGAGAAGCAGGGGTGGGCACCGGGGAGCTGTTTTTT; CDR3: CATSREAGVGTGELFF; size: -; V: TRBV15; D: -; J: TRBJ2-2; length: 16
DNA: TGTGCCAGCAGTAAAGGGACTAGTAGGTATGAGCAGTTCTTC; CDR3: CASSKGTSRYEQFF; size: -; V: TRBV2; D: TRBD2; J: TRBJ2-1; length: 14
DNA: TGTGCCAGCTCAAACAGGGGCGGCGCGTCGGTGGACACCATATATTTT; CDR3: CASSNRGGASVDTIYF; size: -; V: TRBV18; D: TRBD1; J: TRBJ1-3; length: 16
DNA: TGTGCCAGCAGTGGTCCCGGGACTAGCGGGGCCTTCTCCTACGAGCAGTACTTC; CDR3: CASSGPGTSGAFSYEQYF; size: -; V: TRBV6-1; D: TRBD2; J: TRBJ2-7; length: 18
DNA: TGTGCCAGCAGCGTAGTATTAGGGGGCGCGACCGGGGAGCTGTTTTTT; CDR3: CASSVVLGGATGELFF; size: -; V: TRBV9; D: TRBD1; J: TRBJ2-2; length: 16
DNA: TGTGCCAGCAGTTTCGGACAGGGGTCCTCCTACGAGCAGTACTTC; CDR3: CASSFGQGSSYEQYF; size: -; V: TRBV2; D: TRBD1; J: TRBJ2-7; length: 15
DNA: TGTGCCAGCGAGACTCCCTACAATGAGCAGTTCTTC; CDR3: CASETPYNEQFF; size: -; V: TRBV7-9; D: -; J: TRBJ2-1; length: 12
DNA: TGTGCCAGCAGCCAAGACCGGGGGGCTGTTGGAAACACCATATATTTT; CDR3: CASSQDRGAVGNTIYF; size: -; V: TRBV4-2; D: -; J: TRBJ1-3; length: 16
DNA: TGCGCCAGTACAATAGTTCCGGGACAGGGTCCCTCGTCTGGATACCGTCGAGTCTACGAGCAGTACTTC; CDR3: CASTIVPGQGPSSGYRRVYEQYF; size: -; V: TRBV23-1; D: TRBD1; J: TRBJ2-7; length: 23
DNA: TGTGCCAGAAGCCTCCAATACCGGGACAGGGGAAGTGGGGGTGAGCAGTTCTTC; CDR3: CARSLQYRDRGSGGEQFF; size: few; V: TRBV19; D: TRBD1; J: TRBJ2-1; length: 18
DNA: TGCGCCAGCAGCCACCCGACAGGGAACGAAAACTATGGCTACACCTTC; CDR3: CASSHPTGNENYGYTF; size: -; V: TRBV4-1; D: TRBD1; J: TRBJ1-2; length: 16
DNA: TGTGCCAGCAGCTTTGGGACAAACACAGATACGCAGTATTTT; CDR3: CASSFGTNTDTQYF; size: -; V: TRBV5-4; D: -; J: TRBJ2-3; length: 14
DNA: TGTGCCAGCCGCGACAGGGGGCACGAGCAGTACTTC; CDR3: CASRDRGHEQYF; size: -; V: TRBV6-6; D: TRBD1; J: TRBJ2-7; length: 12
DNA: TGCAGTGCTAGATATATTGAAGCTTTCTTT; CDR3: CSARYIEAFF; size: -; V: TRBV20-1; D: -; J: TRBJ1-1; length: 10
DNA: TGTGCCACCAGCAGGGGTCCTGGGGACAGGGGGCGAGATGAAGCTTTCTTT; CDR3: CATSRGPGDRGRDEAFF; size: -; V: TRBV15; D: TRBD1; J: TRBJ1-1; length: 17
DNA: TGTGCCAGCAGCTTAGTTGGGACTTTATCCTACGAGCAGTACTTC; CDR3: CASSLVGTLSYEQYF; size: -; V: TRBV7-8; D: -; J: TRBJ2-7; length: 15
DNA: TGTGCCAGCAGCCCCCGGGACTTAAGCTCCTACAATGAGCAGTTCTTC; CDR3: CASSPRDLSSYNEQFF; size: -; V: TRBV7-9; D: -; J: TRBJ2-1; length: 16
DNA: TGCGCCAGCAGCCAAGGACTAGCGGGGGAAAGCTCCTACGAGCAGTACTTC; CDR3: CASSQGLAGESSYEQYF; size: -; V: TRBV4-1; D: TRBD2; J: TRBJ2-7; length: 17
DNA: TGTGCCAGCAGCTCCTCTTGGGAGTCGAACACCGGGGAGCTGTTTTTT; CDR3: CASSSSWESNTGELFF; size: -; V: TRBV7-6; D: -; J: TRBJ2-2; length: 16
DNA: TGCGCCAGCAGCCAAGATCCCGGGACTAGCGGTTTCGTCGATACGCAGTATTTT; CDR3: CASSQDPGTSGFVDTQYF; size: -; V: TRBV4-1; D: TRBD2; J: TRBJ2-3; length: 18
DNA: TGTGCCAGCAGTAGGACAGGGGGCGCGTTATACGAGCAGTACTTC; CDR3: CASSRTGGALYEQYF; size: -; V: TRBV11-1; D: TRBD1; J: TRBJ2-7; length: 15
DNA: TGCGCCAGCAGCCAAGAGCGAAGGGGAATCGGCACTGAAGCTTTCTTT; CDR3: CASSQERRGIGTEAFF; size: -; V: TRBV4-3; D: -; J: TRBJ1-1; length: 16
DNA: TGTGCCAGTAGTATTGTTCCGGGAGCGGTAAATGAGCAGTTCTTC; CDR3: CASSIVPGAVNEQFF; size: -; V: TRBV19; D: -; J: TRBJ2-1; length: 15
DNA: TGTGCCAGCAGTTACTCGAGACAGACCTACGAGCAGTACTTC; CDR3: CASSYSRQTYEQYF; size: -; V: TRBV6-5; D: -; J: TRBJ2-7; length: 14